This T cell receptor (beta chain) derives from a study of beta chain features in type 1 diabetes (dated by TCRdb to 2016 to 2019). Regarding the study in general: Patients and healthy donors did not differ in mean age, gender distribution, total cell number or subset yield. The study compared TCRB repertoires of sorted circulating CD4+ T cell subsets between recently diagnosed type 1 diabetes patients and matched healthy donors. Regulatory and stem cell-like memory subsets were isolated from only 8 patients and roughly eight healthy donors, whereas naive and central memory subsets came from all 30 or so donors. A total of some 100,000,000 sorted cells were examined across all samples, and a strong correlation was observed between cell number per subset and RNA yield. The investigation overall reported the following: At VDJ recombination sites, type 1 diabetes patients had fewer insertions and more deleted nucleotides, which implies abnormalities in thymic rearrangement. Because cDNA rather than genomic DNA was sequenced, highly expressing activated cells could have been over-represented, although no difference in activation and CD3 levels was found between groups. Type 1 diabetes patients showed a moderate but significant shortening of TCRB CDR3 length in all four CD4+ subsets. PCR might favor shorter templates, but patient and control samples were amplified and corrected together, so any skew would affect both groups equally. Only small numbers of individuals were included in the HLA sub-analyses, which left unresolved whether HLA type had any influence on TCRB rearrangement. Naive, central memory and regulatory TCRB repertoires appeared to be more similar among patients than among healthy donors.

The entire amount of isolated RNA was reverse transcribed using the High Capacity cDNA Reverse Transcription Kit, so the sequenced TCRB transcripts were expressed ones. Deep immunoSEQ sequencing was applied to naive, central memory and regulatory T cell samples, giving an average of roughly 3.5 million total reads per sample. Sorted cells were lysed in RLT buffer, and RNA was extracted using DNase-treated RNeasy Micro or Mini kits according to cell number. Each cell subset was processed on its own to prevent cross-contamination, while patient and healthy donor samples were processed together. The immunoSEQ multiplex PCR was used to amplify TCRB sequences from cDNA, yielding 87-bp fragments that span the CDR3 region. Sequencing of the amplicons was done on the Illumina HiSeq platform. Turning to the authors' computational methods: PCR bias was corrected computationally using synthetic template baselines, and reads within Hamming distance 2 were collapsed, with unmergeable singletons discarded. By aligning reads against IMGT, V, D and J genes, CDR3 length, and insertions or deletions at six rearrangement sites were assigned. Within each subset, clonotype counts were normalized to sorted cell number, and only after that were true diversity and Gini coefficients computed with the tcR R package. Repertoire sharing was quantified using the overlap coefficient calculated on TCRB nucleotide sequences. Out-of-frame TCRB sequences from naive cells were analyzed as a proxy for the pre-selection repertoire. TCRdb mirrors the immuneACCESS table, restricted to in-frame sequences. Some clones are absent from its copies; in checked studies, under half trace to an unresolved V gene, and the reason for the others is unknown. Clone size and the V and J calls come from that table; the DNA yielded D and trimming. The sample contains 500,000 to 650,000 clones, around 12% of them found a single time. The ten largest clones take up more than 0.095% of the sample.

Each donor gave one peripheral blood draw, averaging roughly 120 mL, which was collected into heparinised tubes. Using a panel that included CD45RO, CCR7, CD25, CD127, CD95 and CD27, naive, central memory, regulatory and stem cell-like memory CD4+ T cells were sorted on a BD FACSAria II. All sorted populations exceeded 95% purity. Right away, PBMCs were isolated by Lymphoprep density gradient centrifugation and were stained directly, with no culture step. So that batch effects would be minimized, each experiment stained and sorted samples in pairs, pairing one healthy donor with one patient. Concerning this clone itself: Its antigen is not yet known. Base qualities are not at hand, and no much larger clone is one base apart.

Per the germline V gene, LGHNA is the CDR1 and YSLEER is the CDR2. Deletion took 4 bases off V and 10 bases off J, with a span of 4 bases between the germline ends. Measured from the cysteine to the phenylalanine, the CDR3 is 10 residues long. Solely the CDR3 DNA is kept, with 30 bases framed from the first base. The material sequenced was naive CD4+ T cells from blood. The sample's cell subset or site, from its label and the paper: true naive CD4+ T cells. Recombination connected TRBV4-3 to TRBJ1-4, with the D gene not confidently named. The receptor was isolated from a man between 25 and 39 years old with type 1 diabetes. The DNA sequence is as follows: TGCGCCAGCAGCCCTCGAAAACTGTTTTTT. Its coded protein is CASSPRKLFF.